A selection of T cell receptor beta chains follows, all from one sample in a study of PD-1 blockade in classical Hodgkin lymphoma. Libraries were prepared by immunoSEQ multiplex PCR; TCRdb keeps only in-frame clonotypes and omits some of them. The sample holds 95,000 to 100,000 clones; about 89% are singletons and the top ten take approximately 6.3%. The input for sequencing was peripheral blood mononuclear cells (PBMCs), taken before the second cycle of nivolumab. Every receptor here comes from a human donor with classical Hodgkin lymphoma. Each CDR3 is given with its conserved first and last residue. D genes are given only for firm matches. The size of a clone is reported for some rows only, either as once, few or many, or as a class for expanded clones.

>TRBJ2-5|TRBD1|TRBV4-3|NA
CASSQEWVTGTAYQETQYF
TGCGCCAGCAGCCAGGAGTGGGTAACCGGGACAGCCTACCAAGAGACCCAGTACTTC
>TRBJ2-1|NA|TRBV10-3|NA
CAISEELGTYNEQFF
TGTGCCATCAGTGAGGAACTGGGAACCTACAATGAGCAGTTCTTC
>TRBJ1-2|TRBD1|TRBV7-2|NA
CASSLGDRAHYGYTF
TGTGCCAGCAGCTTAGGGGACAGGGCCCACTATGGCTACACCTTC
>TRBJ2-1|NA|TRBV5-4|once
CASSFSYEQFF
TGTGCCAGCAGCTTTTCATATGAGCAGTTCTTC
>TRBJ1-1|NA|TRBV10-3|NA
CAISGGLTEAFF
TGTGCCATCAGCGGAGGACTCACTGAAGCTTTCTTT
>TRBJ2-6|TRBD1|TRBV5-4|NA
CASSAGQVPPKAVLTF
TGTGCCAGCAGCGCGGGACAGGTCCCTCCCAAGGCGGTCCTGACTTTC
>TRBJ1-2|TRBD1|TRBV27|NA
CASSLRQGQIDGYTF
TGTGCCAGCAGTTTACGACAGGGGCAAATTGATGGCTACACCTTC
>TRBJ2-5|TRBD2|TRBV30|NA
CACRAGGRETQYF
TGTGCCTGTAGAGCGGGGGGGCGGGAGACCCAGTACTTC
>TRBJ1-1|NA|TRBV18|NA
CASSPRGDTEAFF
TGTGCCAGCTCACCACGGGGGGACACTGAAGCTTTCTTT
>TRBJ1-3|NA|TRBV4-3|NA
CASSQDTGVGGTIYF
TGCGCCAGCAGCCAAGATACGGGGGTAGGAGGCACCATATATTTT
>TRBJ2-7|NA|TRBV2|NA
CASSTGTRHHSYEQYF
TGTGCCAGCAGTACCGGGACGCGGCACCACTCCTACGAGCAGTACTTC
>TRBJ1-4|NA|TRBV11-2|NA
CASSFLMGRGWEKLFF
TGTGCCAGCAGCTTTCTTATGGGCAGGGGTTGGGAAAAACTGTTTTTT
>TRBJ2-7|NA|TRBV2|NA
CASSEIRPETYEQYF
TGTGCCAGCAGTGAAATCCGCCCGGAAACCTACGAGCAGTACTTC
>TRBJ2-3|NA|TRBV5-1|NA
CASTRGSSSTDTQYF
TGCGCCAGCACCCGAGGCAGCTCTAGCACAGATACGCAGTATTTT
>TRBJ1-2|TRBD1|TRBV9|NA
CASSARLTGTDGYTF
TGTGCCAGCAGCGCCCGTCTGACCGGGACAGATGGCTACACCTTC
>TRBJ2-1|TRBD1|TRBV30|NA
CAWYHVGTGARDEQFF
TGTGCCTGGTACCATGTTGGGACAGGGGCTCGTGATGAGCAGTTCTTC
>TRBJ2-7|NA|TRBV18|NA
CASSPFTESSYEQYF
TGTGCCAGCTCACCCTTCACGGAGAGCTCCTACGAGCAGTACTTC
>TRBJ2-2|TRBD2|TRBV5-1|NA
CASRSSGGANTGELFF
TGCGCCAGCCGTTCTAGCGGCGGCGCGAACACCGGGGAGCTGTTTTTT
>TRBJ2-1|NA|TRBV7-2|NA
CASSLSQPYNEQFF
TGTGCCAGCAGCTTAAGCCAACCGTACAATGAGCAGTTCTTC
>TRBJ2-1|TRBD2|TRBV25-1|NA
CASSRLAGAPSYNEQFF
TGTGCCAGCAGTCGGCTAGCGGGGGCACCGTCCTACAATGAGCAGTTCTTC
>TRBJ1-6|TRBD1|TRBV30|NA
CAWTGTDNSPLHF
TGTGCCTGGACCGGGACAGATAATTCACCCCTCCACTTT
>TRBJ2-7|NA|TRBV11-2|once
CASSPLPGSYEQYF
TGTGCCAGCAGCCCCCTTCCCGGGTCCTACGAGCAGTACTTC
>TRBJ1-5|TRBD1|TRBV7-8|NA
CASSPTGDHSNQPQHF
TGTGCCAGCAGCCCTACAGGGGACCATAGCAATCAGCCCCAGCATTTT
>TRBJ1-2|NA|TRBV7-2|NA
CASSLVGNYGYTF
TGTGCCAGCAGCCTAGTGGGTAACTATGGCTACACCTTC
>TRBJ1-2|NA|TRBV7-9|NA
CASSLILETF
TGTGCCAGCAGCTTAATATTGGAGACCTTC
>TRBJ1-2|NA|TRBV30|NA
CAWTLQTGNLNYGYTF
TGTGCCTGGACCCTCCAGACAGGCAATCTTAACTATGGCTACACCTTC
>TRBJ2-7|NA|TRBV7-9|NA
CASSLWATYEQYF
TGTGCCAGCAGCTTGTGGGCTACCTACGAGCAGTACTTC
>TRBJ1-5|NA|TRBV6-1|once
CASSELVGGSNQPQHF
TGTGCCAGCAGTGAACTGGTAGGAGGGAGCAATCAGCCCCAGCATTTT
>TRBJ2-7|TRBD2|TRBV15|NA
CATSRDSAGVYEQYF
TGTGCCACCAGCAGAGATTCAGCGGGGGTCTACGAGCAGTACTTC
>TRBJ1-6|NA|TRBV30|NA
CARMDSSYNSPLHF
TGTGCCCGAATGGACAGCTCCTATAATTCACCCCTCCACTTT
>TRBJ1-5|NA|TRBV27|NA
CASSSRQKNQPQHF
TGTGCCAGCAGTTCCCGACAGAAGAATCAGCCCCAGCATTTT